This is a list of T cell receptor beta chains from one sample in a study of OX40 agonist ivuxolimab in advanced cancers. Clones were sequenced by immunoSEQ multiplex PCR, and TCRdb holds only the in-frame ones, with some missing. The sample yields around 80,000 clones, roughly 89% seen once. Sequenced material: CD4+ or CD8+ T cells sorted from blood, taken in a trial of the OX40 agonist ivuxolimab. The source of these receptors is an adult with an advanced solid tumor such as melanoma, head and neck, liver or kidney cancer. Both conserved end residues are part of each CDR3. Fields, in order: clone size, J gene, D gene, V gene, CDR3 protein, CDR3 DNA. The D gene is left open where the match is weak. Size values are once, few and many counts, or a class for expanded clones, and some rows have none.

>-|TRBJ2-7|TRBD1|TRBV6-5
CASSQDRGRVYEQYF
TGTGCCAGCAGCCAGGACAGGGGAAGGGTTTACGAGCAGTACTTC
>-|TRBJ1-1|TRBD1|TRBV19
CASSPGGTGESTEAFF
TGTGCCAGTAGCCCAGGGGGGACAGGGGAGTCCACTGAAGCTTTCTTT
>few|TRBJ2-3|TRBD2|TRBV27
CASSPSGRSSGTQYF
TGTGCCAGCAGTCCTAGCGGGAGGTCCTCGGGTACGCAGTATTTT
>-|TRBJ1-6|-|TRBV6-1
CASSAGMNNSPLHF
TGTGCCAGCAGCGCAGGGATGAATAATTCACCCCTCCACTTT
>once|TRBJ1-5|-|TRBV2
CASSEGGVQPQHF
TGTGCCAGCAGTGAAGGGGGGGTCCAGCCCCAGCATTTT
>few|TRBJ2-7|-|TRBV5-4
CASSLKGRRSTYEQYF
TGTGCCAGCAGCTTGAAGGGACGGCGGTCCACCTACGAGCAGTACTTC
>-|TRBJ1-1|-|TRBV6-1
CASSPLRENTEAFF
TGTGCCAGCAGCCCCCTCCGGGAGAACACTGAAGCTTTCTTT
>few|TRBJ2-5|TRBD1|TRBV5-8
CASSPKARRGRAETQYF
TGTGCCAGCAGCCCGAAAGCGCGCAGGGGGCGGGCTGAGACCCAGTACTTC
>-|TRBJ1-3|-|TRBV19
CASRESSGNTIYF
TGTGCCAGTAGAGAGAGCTCTGGAAACACCATATATTTT
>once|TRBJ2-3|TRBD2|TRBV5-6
CASSLVVASGDTQYF
TGTGCCAGCAGCTTGGTGGTGGCTAGCGGGGATACGCAGTATTTT
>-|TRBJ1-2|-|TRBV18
CASSPPGRVSYGYTF
TGTGCCAGCTCACCACCGGGCAGAGTATCCTATGGCTACACCTTC
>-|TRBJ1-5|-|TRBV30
CACQQGLGNQPQHF
TGTGCCTGCCAGCAGGGGTTGGGCAATCAGCCCCAGCATTTT
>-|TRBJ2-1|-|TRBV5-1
CATTTGDFNEQFF
TGCGCCACCACGACGGGGGATTTTAATGAGCAGTTCTTC
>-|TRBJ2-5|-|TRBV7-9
CASSVYLGTQYF
TGTGCCAGCAGCGTATATTTGGGGACCCAGTACTTC
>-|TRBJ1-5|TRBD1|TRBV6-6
CASSMDRGAKQPQHF
TGTGCCAGCAGCATGGACAGGGGAGCAAAACAGCCCCAGCATTTT
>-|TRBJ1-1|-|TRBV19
CASSIGGALMNTEAFF
TGTGCCAGTAGTATTGGCGGGGCCTTGATGAACACTGAAGCTTTCTTT
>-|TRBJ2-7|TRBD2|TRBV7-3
CASSRGGGSSYEQYF
TGTGCCAGCAGCCGGGGCGGGGGAAGCTCCTACGAGCAGTACTTC
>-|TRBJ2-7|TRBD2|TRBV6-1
CASSESGSGRSYEQYF
TGTGCCAGCAGTGAATCGGGAAGCGGGAGGTCCTACGAGCAGTACTTC
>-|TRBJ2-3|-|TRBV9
CASSVDPGLGTDTQYF
TGTGCCAGCAGCGTAGACCCGGGCCTTGGGACAGATACGCAGTATTTT
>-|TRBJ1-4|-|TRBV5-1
CASSLAGGGTNEKLFF
TGCGCCAGCAGCTTGGCCGGGGGAGGGACTAATGAAAAACTGTTTTTT
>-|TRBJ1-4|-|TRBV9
CASSMSDGRYEKLFF
TGTGCCAGCAGCATGAGTGATGGGCGGTATGAAAAACTGTTTTTT
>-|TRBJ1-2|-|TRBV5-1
CASSFPPEGYTF
TGCGCCAGCAGCTTCCCCCCCGAGGGCTACACCTTC
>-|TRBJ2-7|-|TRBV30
CAWSGTYEQYF
TGTGCCTGGAGTGGGACCTACGAGCAGTACTTC
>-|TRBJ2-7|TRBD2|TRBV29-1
CSVEPGGDEQYF
TGCAGCGTTGAACCGGGGGGTGACGAGCAGTACTTC
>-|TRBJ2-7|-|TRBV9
CASSVDINYEQYF
TGTGCCAGCAGCGTAGATATCAACTACGAGCAGTACTTC
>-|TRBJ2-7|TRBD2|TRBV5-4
CASSSRGLAGSEQYF
TGTGCCAGCAGCTCCAGGGGACTAGCGGGATCTGAGCAGTACTTC
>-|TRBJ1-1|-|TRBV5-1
CASSLGGLNTEAFF
TGCGCCAGCAGCTTGGGAGGGCTGAACACTGAAGCTTTCTTT
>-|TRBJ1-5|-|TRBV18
CASSPAVRQPQHF
TGTGCCAGCTCACCAGCGGTTCGGCAGCCCCAGCATTTT